The 5 T cell receptor beta chains below all came from one sample that was sequenced in a study of T cells in localized non-small cell lung cancer. This table comes from immunoSEQ multiplex PCR, and its TCRdb copy is limited to in-frame clones, with some not included. The sample shows about 72,000 clones, just under 85% of them seen only once. Sequencing used peripheral blood, obtained before any cancer treatment. These receptor sequences come from a female donor aged 60 or older with stage I lung adenocarcinoma.

The gene calls are TRBV29-1 and TRBJ1-4, with TRBD1 as a possible D gene (5 bases). There are 13 residues in the CDR3. Germline CDR1 and CDR2: SQVTM and ANQGSEA. The V gene lost 5 bases and the J gene lost 7 bases, with 14 bases spanning the gap. The CDR3 is CSVSRDLSEKLFF. The CDR3 nucleotides are TGCAGCGTTTCCCGGGACCTGAGTGAAAAACTGTTTTTT. Supplemented by reference TRBV29-1 and TRBJ1-4, the full variable domain reads SAVISQKPSRDICQRGTSLTIQCQVDSQVTMMFWYRQQPGQSLTLIATANQGSEATYESGFVIDKFPISRPNLTFSTLTVSNMSPEDSSIYLCSVSRDLSEKLFFGSGTQLSVL.

This chain links TRBV9 with TRBJ1-2; D unclear. Trimming stripped 2 bases from V and 8 bases from J, with 13 bases between. The CDR3 is 13 residues long. The V gene's germline CDR1 is SGDLS and CDR2 YYNGEE. CDR3 residues: CASSVVSSGGYTF. The CDR3 DNA sequence: TGTGCCAGCAGCGTCGTCTCAAGCGGAGGCTACACCTTC.

This chain links TRBV6-5 with TRBJ2-7; 13 positions agree with TRBD2. The V and J ends lost 6 bases and 5 bases, in that order; junction bases with no gene match: 4. CDR3 size: 14 residues. CDR1 MNHEY and CDR2 SVGAGI come from the germline V gene. The CDR3 region has the DNA TGTGCCAGCAGCCGTGGACTAGCGGGAGACGAGCAGTACTTC. Protein product: CASSRGLAGDEQYF.

The rearrangement links TRBV19 to TRBJ1-1; D possibly corresponds to TRBD1 (6 bases). Per germline, CDR1 LNHDA and CDR2 SQIVND (reference sequence). This CDR3 spans 14 amino acids. V lost 6 bases, J lost 6 bases, and 17 bases lay in between. CDR3 protein: CASSPGGGRSEAFF. CDR3 sequence (DNA): TGTGCCAGTAGCCCTGGGGGGGGCAGGTCTGAAGCTTTCTTT.

The genes are TRBV28 and TRBJ1-1, with unresolved D. The V end lost 8 bases, the J end lost 0 bases, and 13 bases lay between the germline ends. CDR1 and CDR2 (germline): MDHEN, SYDVKM. The CDR3 runs to 14 residues. CDR3: CASALVGLNTEAFF. The CDR3 DNA reads as TGTGCCAGCGCCTTGGTGGGGTTGAACACTGAAGCTTTCTTT.